The clone carrying this T cell receptor beta chain was found once. This entry belongs to a study of blood T cell repertoires in COVID-19. The ends lost 4 bases at V and 10 bases at J; junction bases unmatched: 14. The CDR3 extends over 14 amino acids. CDR1 GTSNPN and CDR2 SVGIG come from the germline V gene (reference sequence). Only in-frame clones appear in the TCRdb table, and some are missing; sequencing was by immunoSEQ multiplex PCR. The table lists fewer than 85,000 clones, more than 60% of them singletons. This clonotype was sampled from a man aged 55 to 70 with acute or convalescent COVID-19. The sequenced material came from peripheral blood. This chain links TRBV30 with TRBJ1-1; 8 bases agree with TRBD1. The CDR3 sequence is CAWTPGQGASRAFF. The DNA of the CDR3 is TGTGCCTGGACTCCCGGGCAGGGGGCAAGTAGAGCTTTCTTT.